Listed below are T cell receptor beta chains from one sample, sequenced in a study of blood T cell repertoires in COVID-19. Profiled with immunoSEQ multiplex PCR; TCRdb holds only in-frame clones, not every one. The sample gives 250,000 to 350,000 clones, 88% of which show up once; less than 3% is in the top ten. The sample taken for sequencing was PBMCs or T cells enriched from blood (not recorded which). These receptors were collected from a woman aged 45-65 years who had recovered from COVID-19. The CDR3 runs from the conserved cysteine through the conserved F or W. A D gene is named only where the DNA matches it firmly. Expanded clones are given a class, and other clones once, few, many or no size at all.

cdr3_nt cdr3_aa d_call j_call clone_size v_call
TGTGCCAGCAGCTTAGGGTTGGGCAGCTTAAATCAGCCCCAGCATTTT CASSLGLGSLNQPQHF - TRBJ1-5 once TRBV7-9
TGTGCCAGCAGACAAAACTACGAGCAGTACTTC CASRQNYEQYF - TRBJ2-7 - TRBV6-5
TGCGCCAGCAGTGACAGGGGGAATAACGAGCAGTACTTC CASSDRGNNEQYF TRBD1 TRBJ2-7 - TRBV10-1
TGTGCCAGCAGGGACAGGAAGAACACTGAAGCTTTCTTT CASRDRKNTEAFF TRBD1 TRBJ1-1 - TRBV28
TGTGCCACCAGCAGAGGGGCGGGGACTTACCCCTACGAGCAGTACTTC CATSRGAGTYPYEQYF - TRBJ2-7 - TRBV15
TGTGCCAGCAGCTTAGTTCAGGGCGGGAGGGCCGTTGAGCAGTTCTTC CASSLVQGGRAVEQFF TRBD2 TRBJ2-1 - TRBV7-9
TGTGCCAGCAGCCCGGGACAGGGGGCAACCACTGAAGCTTTCTTT CASSPGQGATTEAFF TRBD1 TRBJ1-1 - TRBV7-9
TGTGCCAGCAGCTTACCGGGACAGGGAAGAACCGGGGAGCTGTTTTTT CASSLPGQGRTGELFF TRBD1 TRBJ2-2 - TRBV7-3
TGTGCCAGCAGCGTGGAGGGGATCTCCTACGAGCAGTACTTC CASSVEGISYEQYF - TRBJ2-7 - TRBV7-3
TGTGCCAGCAGCTCTCACAGGGGGCAGATTGAAAAACTGTTTTTT CASSSHRGQIEKLFF TRBD1 TRBJ1-4 once TRBV7-9
TGTGCCAGCAGTCATCAGGGCACCGGCAACTATGGCTACACCTTC CASSHQGTGNYGYTF - TRBJ1-2 - TRBV6-2/TRBV6-3
TGTGCCAGCAGTGAATTGGTCGGGTCAGCCGCTGAAAAACTGTTTTTT CASSELVGSAAEKLFF - TRBJ1-4 - TRBV6-1
TGTGCCAGCACCTTGGACAGGGGCCCCTACGAGCAGTACTTC CASTLDRGPYEQYF TRBD1 TRBJ2-7 - TRBV7-2
TGTGCCTCTTCACAGGGGCGGAACACCGGGGAGCTGTTTTTT CASSQGRNTGELFF TRBD1 TRBJ2-2 few TRBV24-1
TGTGCCAGCTGGGACACACCCTACGAGCAGTACTTC CASWDTPYEQYF - TRBJ2-7 - TRBV2
TGTGCCAGCGGACCCGGGACTAGCTCCTACAATGAGCAGTTCTTC CASGPGTSSYNEQFF TRBD2 TRBJ2-1 - TRBV4-2